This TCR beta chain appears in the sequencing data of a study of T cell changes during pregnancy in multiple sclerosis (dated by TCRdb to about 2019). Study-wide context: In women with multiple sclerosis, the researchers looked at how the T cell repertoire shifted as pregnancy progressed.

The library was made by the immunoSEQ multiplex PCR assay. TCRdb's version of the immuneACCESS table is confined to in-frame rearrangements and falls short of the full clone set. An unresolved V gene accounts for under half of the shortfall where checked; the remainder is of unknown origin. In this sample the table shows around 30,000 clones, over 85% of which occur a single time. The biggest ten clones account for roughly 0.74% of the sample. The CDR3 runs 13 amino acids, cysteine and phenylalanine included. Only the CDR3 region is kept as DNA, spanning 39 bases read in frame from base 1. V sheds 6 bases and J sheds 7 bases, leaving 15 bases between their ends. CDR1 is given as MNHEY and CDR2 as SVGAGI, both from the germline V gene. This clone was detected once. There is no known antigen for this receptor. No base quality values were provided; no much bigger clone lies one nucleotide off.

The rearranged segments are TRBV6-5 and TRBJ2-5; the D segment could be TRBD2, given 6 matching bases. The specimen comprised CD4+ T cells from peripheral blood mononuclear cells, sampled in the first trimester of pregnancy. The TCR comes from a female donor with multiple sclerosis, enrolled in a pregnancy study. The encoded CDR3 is CASSRREWGTQYF. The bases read TGTGCCAGCAGCCGGCGGGAATGGGGGACCCAGTACTTC.